This T cell receptor beta chain derives from a study of cytomegalovirus exposure and HLA in healthy donors. Whole-study findings and limits: The study designated fewer than 200 TCR beta chains cytomegalovirus-associated. Presence/absence comparisons presumed near-even sequencing depth among donors. Productive rates of about 87% or about 30% were seen for most TCR beta V segments in an earlier analysis.

It was with 60 Vbeta and 13 Jbeta primers that the PCR ran. Using immunoSEQ multiplex PCR, the repertoire was profiled, and TCRdb retains in-frame clones only, with some absent. The sample consists of 130,000 or so clones, about four fifths of them appearing once. As regards this clone: Its antigen is not identified.

Germline assignment: CDR1 LGHNA and CDR2 YSLEER. V gave up 4 bases and J gave up 4 bases; unmatched junction bases: 13. The CDR3 has 17 amino acids. This chain links TRBV4-3 with TRBJ2-3; TRBD2 agrees at 8 bases. The source of this sequence is a man younger than 40 in good health and CMV-seronegative. What was sequenced was PBMCs. The CDR3 region is CASSPALTGGPSDTQYF. In DNA form, the CDR3 reads TGCGCCAGCAGCCCAGCTCTGACGGGAGGGCCTTCAGATACGCAGTATTTT.